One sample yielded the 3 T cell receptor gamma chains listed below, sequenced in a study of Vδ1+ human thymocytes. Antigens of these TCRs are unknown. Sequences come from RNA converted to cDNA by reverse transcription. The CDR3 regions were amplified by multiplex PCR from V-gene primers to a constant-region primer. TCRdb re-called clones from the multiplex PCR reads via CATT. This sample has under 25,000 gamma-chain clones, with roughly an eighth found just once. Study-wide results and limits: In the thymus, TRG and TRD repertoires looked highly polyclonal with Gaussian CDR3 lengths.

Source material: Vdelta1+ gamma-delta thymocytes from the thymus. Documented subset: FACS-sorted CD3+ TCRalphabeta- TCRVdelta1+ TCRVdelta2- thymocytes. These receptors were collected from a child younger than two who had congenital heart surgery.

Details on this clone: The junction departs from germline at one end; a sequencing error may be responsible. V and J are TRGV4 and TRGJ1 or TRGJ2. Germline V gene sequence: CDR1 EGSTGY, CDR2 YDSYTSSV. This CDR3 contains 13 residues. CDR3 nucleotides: TGTGCCACCTGGGATGGGCCATTTTATAATAAACTCTTT. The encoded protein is CATWDGPFYNKLF.

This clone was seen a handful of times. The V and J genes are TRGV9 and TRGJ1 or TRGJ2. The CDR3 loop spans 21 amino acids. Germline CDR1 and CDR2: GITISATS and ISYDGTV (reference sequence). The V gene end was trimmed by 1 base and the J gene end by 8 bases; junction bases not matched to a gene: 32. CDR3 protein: CALWEVRGGPLNQKAPNKKLF. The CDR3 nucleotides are TGTGCCTTGTGGGAGGTAAGAGGTGGTCCGCTAAACCAGAAAGCTCCAAATAAGAAACTCTTT.

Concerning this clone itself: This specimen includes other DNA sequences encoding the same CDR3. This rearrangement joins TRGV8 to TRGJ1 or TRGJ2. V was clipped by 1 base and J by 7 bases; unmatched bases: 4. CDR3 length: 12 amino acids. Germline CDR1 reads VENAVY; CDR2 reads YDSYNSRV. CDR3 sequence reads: CATWDRRYKKLF. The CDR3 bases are TGTGCCACCTGGGATAGAAGATATAAGAAACTCTTT.